This T cell receptor beta chain was recovered during a study of OX40 agonist ivuxolimab in advanced cancers. Profiling relied on immunoSEQ multiplex PCR, and the TCRdb table lists in-frame clones only, not all of them. The sample lists 50,000 to 75,000 clones, about 90% occurring once. Sequences were derived from CD4+ or CD8+ T cells sorted from blood, sampled in a trial of the OX40 agonist ivuxolimab. The TCR comes from an adult with an advanced solid tumor such as melanoma, head and neck, liver or kidney cancer.

In nucleotides, the CDR3 is TGTGCCAGCAGTGGCACCGGGACAGGGACCATCCGACCCTACGAGCAGTACTTC. Translated, it gives CASSGTGTGTIRPYEQYF. This sequence joins TRBV6-1 and TRBJ2-7; 9 positions match TRBD1. V was clipped by 4 bases and J by 2 bases; unmatched bases: 15. Germline CDR1 reads MNHNS; CDR2 reads SASEGT. CDR3 size: 18 residues.